This T cell receptor beta chain is drawn from a study of T cells in Graves' hyperthyroidism and ophthalmopathy. Overall study context: Once the initial diagnosis was made, peripheral blood was obtained before any treatment.

This clonotype was counted many times. The length of the CDR3 is 14 residues. Germline V gene lookup returns CDR1 SQVTM and CDR2 ANQGSEA. V lost 3 bases and J lost 5; bases outside the gene matches: 10. Using RNA transcripts as the source, TCR beta CDR3 regions were amplified. TCR CDR3 underwent first-round RT-PCR with the HTBI primer set. TCRdb redid the calling of the multiplex PCR reads with MiXCR, one entry per CDR3 protein. The sample includes about 360,000 distinct CDR3 sequences, under 15% of them seen just once. Patients counted as stable if ophthalmopathy did not develop within 18 months. Sequencing was carried out using blood. This sequence joins TRBV29-1 and TRBJ2-7; the match to TRBD2 covers 7 bases. The TCR was taken from a woman between 18 and 30 years old with Graves' hyperthyroidism. The CDR3 protein is CSVDRREKYHEQYF. CDR3 nucleotide sequence: TGCAGCGTTGATAGGCGGGAGAAGTACCACGAGCAGTACTTC.